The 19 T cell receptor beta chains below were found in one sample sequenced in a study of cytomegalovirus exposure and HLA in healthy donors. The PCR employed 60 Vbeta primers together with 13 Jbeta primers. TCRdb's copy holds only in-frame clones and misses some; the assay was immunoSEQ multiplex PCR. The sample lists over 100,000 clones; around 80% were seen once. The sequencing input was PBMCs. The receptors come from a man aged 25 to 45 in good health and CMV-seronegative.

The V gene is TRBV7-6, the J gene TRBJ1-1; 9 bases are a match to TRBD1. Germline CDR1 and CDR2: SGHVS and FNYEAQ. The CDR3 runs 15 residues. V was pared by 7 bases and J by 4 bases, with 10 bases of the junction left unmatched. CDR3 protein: CASIPGGTGFTEAFF. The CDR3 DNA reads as TGTGCCAGCATTCCCGGCGGGACAGGGTTCACTGAAGCTTTCTTT.

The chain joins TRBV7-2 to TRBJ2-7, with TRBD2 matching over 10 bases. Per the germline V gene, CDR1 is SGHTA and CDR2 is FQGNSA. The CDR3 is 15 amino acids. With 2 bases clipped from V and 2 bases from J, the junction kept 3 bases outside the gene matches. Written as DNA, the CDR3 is TGTGCCAGCAGCTTATCTAGCGGGGGAACCTACGAGCAGTACTTC. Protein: CASSLSSGGTYEQYF. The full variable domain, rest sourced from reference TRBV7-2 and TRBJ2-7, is GAGVSQSPSNKVTEKGKDVELRCDPISGHTALYWYRQSLGQGLEFLIYFQGNSAPDKSGLPSDRFSAERTGGSVSTLTIQRTQQEDSAVYLCASSLSSGGTYEQYFGPGTRLTVT.

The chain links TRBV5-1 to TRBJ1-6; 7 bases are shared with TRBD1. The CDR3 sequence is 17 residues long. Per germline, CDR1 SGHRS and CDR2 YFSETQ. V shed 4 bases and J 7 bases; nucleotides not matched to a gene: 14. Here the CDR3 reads CASSKHTGAESNSPLHF. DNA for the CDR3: TGCGCCAGCAGCAAGCATACAGGGGCCGAGTCAAATTCACCCCTCCACTTT.

The CDR3 protein is CASSFLVRGRPDTQYF. The CDR3, as DNA: TGTGCCAGCAGCTTTTTAGTCAGGGGGCGACCAGATACGCAGTATTTT. J is TRBJ2-3 and V is TRBV11-3; 8 positions match TRBD1. The V and J ends lost 3 bases and 4 bases, in that order; junction bases with no gene match: 9. The CDR3 spans 16 residues. Germline values: CDR1 SGHNT, CDR2 YENEEA.

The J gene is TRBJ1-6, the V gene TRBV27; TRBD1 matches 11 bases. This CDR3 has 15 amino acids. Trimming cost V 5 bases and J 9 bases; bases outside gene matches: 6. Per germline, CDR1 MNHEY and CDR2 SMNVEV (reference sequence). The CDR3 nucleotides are TGTGCCAGCAGTAAGGACAGGGGGCATAGTTCACCCCTCCACTTT. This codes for CASSKDRGHSSPLHF.

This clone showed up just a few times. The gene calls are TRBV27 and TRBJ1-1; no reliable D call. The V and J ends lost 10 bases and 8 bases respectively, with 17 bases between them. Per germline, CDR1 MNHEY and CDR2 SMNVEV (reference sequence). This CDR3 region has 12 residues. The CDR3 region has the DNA TGTGCCACCAGCCGGGAGTTTGGCGAAGCTTTCTTT. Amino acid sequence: CATSREFGEAFF.

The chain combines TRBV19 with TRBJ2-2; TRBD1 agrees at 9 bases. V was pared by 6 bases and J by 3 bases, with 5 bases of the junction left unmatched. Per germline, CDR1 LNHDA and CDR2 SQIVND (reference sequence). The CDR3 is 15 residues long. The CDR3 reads CASRGQGVDTGELFF. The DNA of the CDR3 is TGTGCCAGTAGGGGACAGGGAGTCGACACCGGGGAGCTGTTTTTT.

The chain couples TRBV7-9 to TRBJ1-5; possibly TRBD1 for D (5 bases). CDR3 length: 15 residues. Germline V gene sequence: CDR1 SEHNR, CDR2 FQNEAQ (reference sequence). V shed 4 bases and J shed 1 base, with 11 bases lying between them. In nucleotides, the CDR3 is TGTGCCAGCAGCTATGGCGGGGGGAGCAATCAGCCCCAGCATTTT. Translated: CASSYGGGSNQPQHF. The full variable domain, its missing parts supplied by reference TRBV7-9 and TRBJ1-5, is DTGVSQNPRHKITKRGQNVTFRCDPISEHNRLYWYRQTLGQGPEFLTYFQNEAQLEKSRLLSDRFSAERPKGSFSTLEIQRTEQGDSAMYLCASSYGGGSNQPQHFGDGTRLSIL.

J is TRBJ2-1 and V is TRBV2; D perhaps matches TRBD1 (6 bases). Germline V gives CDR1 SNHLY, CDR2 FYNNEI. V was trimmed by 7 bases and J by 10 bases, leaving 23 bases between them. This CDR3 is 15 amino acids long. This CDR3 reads CASKGVFGRMGEQFF. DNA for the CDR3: TGTGCCAGCAAGGGGGTTTTCGGCAGGATGGGCGAGCAGTTCTTC.

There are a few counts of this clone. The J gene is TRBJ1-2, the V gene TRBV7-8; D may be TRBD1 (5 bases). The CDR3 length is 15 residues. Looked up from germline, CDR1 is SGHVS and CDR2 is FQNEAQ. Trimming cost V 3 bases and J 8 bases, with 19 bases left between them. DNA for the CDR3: TGTGCCAGCAGCTTTACGGGAATTGGGGGGTTCGGCTACACCTTC. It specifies CASSFTGIGGFGYTF.

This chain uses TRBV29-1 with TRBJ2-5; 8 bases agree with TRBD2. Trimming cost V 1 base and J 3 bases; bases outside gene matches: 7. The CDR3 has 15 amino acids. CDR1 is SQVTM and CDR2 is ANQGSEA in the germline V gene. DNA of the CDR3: TGCAGCGTTGAAGGTGCTAGCGGGTTGGAAGAGACCCAGTACTTC. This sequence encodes CSVEGASGLEETQYF.

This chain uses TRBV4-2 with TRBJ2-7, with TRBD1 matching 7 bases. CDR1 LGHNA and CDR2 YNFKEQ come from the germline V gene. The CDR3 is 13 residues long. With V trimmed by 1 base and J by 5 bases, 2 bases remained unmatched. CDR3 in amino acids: CASSQGDRDEQYF. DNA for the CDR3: TGTGCCAGCAGCCAAGGAGACAGGGACGAGCAGTACTTC.

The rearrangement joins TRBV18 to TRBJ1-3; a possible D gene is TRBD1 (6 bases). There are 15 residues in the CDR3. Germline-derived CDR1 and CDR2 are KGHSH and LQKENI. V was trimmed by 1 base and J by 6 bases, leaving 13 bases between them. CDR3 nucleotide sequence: TGTGCCAGCTCACCACTCGTGGACAGATCAAACACCATATATTTT. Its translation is CASSPLVDRSNTIYF.

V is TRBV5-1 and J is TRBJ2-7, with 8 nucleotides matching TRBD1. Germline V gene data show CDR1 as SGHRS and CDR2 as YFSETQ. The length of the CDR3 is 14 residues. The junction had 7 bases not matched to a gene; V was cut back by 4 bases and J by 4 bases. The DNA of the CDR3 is TGCGCCAGCAGCCTGGACAGGGAATGGTACGAGCAGTACTTC. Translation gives CASSLDREWYEQYF.

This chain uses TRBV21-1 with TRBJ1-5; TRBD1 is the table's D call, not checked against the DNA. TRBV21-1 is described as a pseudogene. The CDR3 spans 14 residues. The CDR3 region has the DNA TGTGCCAGCAGGAAGGGGGCGAGCAATCAGCCCCAGCATTTT. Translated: CASRKGASNQPQHF.

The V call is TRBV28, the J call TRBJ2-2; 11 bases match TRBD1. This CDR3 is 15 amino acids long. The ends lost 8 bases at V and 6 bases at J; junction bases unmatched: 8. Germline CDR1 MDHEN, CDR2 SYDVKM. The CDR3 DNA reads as TGTGCCAGCCTAGCGGGACAGGGGGTCCCCGGGGAGCTGTTTTTT. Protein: CASLAGQGVPGELFF. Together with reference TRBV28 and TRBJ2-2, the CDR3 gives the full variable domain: DVKVTQSSRYLVKRTGEKVFLECVQDMDHENMFWYRQDPGLGLRLIYFSYDVKMKEKGDIPEGYSVSREKKERFSLILESASTNQTSMYLCASLAGQGVPGELFFGEGSRLTVL.

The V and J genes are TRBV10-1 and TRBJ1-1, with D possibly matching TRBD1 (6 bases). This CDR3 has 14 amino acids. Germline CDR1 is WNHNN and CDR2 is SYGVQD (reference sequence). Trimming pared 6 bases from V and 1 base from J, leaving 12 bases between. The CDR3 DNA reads TGCGCCAGCAGCTTACAGGGTGGGAACACTGAAGCTTTCTTT. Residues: CASSLQGGNTEAFF.

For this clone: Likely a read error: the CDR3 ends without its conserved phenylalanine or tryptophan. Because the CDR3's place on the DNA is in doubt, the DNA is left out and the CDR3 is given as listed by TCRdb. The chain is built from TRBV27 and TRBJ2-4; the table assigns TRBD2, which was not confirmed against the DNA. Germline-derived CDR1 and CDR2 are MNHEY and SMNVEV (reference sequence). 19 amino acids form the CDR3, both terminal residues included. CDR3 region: CASSLSGIRGLAGGRPSQT.

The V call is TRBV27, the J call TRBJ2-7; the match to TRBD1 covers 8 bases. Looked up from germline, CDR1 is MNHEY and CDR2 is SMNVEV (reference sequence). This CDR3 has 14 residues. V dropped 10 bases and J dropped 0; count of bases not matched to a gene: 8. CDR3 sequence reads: CATIRTGGSYEQYF. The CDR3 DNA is TGTGCCACCATTCGTACAGGGGGCTCCTACGAGCAGTACTTC.